This T cell receptor beta chain stems from a study of human T cells and chemical hapten exposure (dated by TCRdb to the early 2020s). At the level of the whole study: For sensitization, 2% DPC in acetone was applied to a 2 cm by 2 cm area of upper inner arm skin. Patient blood was sampled pre-sensitization (week 0) and at 2, 6 and about 24 weeks after DPC sensitization. Each blood RNA sample was used to sequence both TCR alpha and TCR beta chains. The libraries were sequenced as a pool, and the TCR yield per sample differed mostly because of small variations in library volumes within the pool. This study followed changes in the peripheral blood TCR repertoire in vivo during primary and secondary sensitization of alopecia patients to the hapten diphenylcyclopropenone (DPC). The patient cohort, mostly female, included alopecia areata with under or over 50% scalp involvement, alopecia totalis and alopecia universalis. Patch testing was done on the upper back using Finn chambers containing 0.01% DPC, and results were scored after 6 days according to International Contact Dermatitis Research Group standards. For TCR sequencing, blood came from twenty-nine alopecia patients at anywhere from one to four time points (pre-sensitization, 2, 6 and 24 weeks). Weekly therapeutic DPC doses were additionally applied to the scalp of patients throughout the roughly 25-week study period.

What the research found in general, with its limitations: Alopecia, a presumed autoimmune disease, was present in all patients, so the immune response of the patients might differ from that of healthy individuals. Patch test score correlated positively with the number of PT1 expanded TCRs, reaching significance at thresholds 8, 16 and 32 but not at 4. After repeated subsampling, changes were observed in the strength of the expansion versus patch-test correlation and in the threshold at which the correlation became significant. No change with DPC sensitization was found in the number of TCRs above 1 in 1000 frequency, and no evidence of global repertoire structure alterations was found. Expanded TCRs formed significantly more large CDR3 similarity clusters than pre-sensitization or healthy control sets, consistent with antigen-driven responses.

What this sample's time point label stands for: patch test 2, 6 weeks after DPC sensitization. The sample's treatment or condition label, in plain terms: therapeutic diphenylcyclopropenone sensitization with weekly scalp DPC. Total RNA was extracted from unfractionated whole blood collected in Tempus Blood RNA tubes. Blood at each patch-test visit was drawn before the patch test was applied. Eligible patients were aged 18 to 70, diagnosed with alopecia, deemed suitable for DPC therapy, and excluded if pregnant. Worth noting for this clonotype: Its binding antigen is unknown. Base qualities were left out, and no much larger clone turns up one base away.

Receptor amplification or capture employed RACE. The listed sequencing device is NextSeq 500. Library preparation attached unique molecular identifiers to individual cDNA molecules for quantitative, reproducible TCR counting. The source study handled its data this way. The median number of TCRs per sample was over 95,000, ranging from roughly 23,224 to 690,600. The Decombinator software suite was used to annotate V, J and CDR3 in the TCR reads. To make PS versus PT1 abundance plots, every sample was subsampled to the same number of TCRs (28,000). TCRs were defined as expanded if absent before sensitization and observed at least eight times at the 2-week time point. Through fastp at Q25 and MiXCR, TCRdb rebuilt clones from the public reads, retaining in-frame beta chains. Here each entry gathers all rows of one CDR3 protein and keeps the most common genes and DNA. In this record, the V and J calls reflect TCRdb's handling and not the investigators' own analysis. This sample gives around 42,000 distinct CDR3 sequences in total; 9.5% to 10% of them show up just once. Jointly, the top ten make up 13% to 15% of the sample.

The sequence was collected from a woman aged 25 to 39 with alopecia areata. Some clones in this sample may be carry-over from other donors' samples. Here the sequenced sample was whole blood, taken in connection with sensitization to the hapten diphenylcyclopropenone (DPC).

The DNA sequence is TGTGCCAGCAGTTCCGGATCAGGGATACTGCTGTTTTTT. This is translated as CASSSGSGILLFF. Recombination linked TRBV12-3 or TRBV12-4 to TRBJ1-4; matching of 5 bases hints at TRBD1 as the D gene. V is shortened by 4 bases, J by 14 bases, and the region joining them spans 17 bases. Inclusive of the bounding cysteine and phenylalanine, the CDR3 is 13 residues long. Only CDR3 DNA remains: 39 bases, in frame from the first base.